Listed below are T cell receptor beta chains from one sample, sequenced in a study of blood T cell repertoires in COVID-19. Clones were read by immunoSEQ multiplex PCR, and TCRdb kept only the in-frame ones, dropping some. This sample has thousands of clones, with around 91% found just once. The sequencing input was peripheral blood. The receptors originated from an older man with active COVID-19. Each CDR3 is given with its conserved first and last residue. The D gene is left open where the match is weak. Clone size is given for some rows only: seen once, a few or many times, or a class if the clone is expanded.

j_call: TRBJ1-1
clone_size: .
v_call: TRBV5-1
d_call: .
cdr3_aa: CASSPGGTEAFF
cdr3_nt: TGCGCCAGCAGCCCCGGGGGCACTGAAGCTTTCTTT

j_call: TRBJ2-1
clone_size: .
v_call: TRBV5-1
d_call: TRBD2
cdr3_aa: CASSLSGSSYNEQFF
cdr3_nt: TGCGCCAGCAGCTTGAGCGGGAGTTCCTACAATGAGCAGTTCTTC

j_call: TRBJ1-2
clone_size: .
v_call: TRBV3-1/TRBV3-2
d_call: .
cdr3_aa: CASSQDRAYGYTF
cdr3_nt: TGTGCCAGCAGCCAAGACAGGGCCTATGGCTACACCTTC

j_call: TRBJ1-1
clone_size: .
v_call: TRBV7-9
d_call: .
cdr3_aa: CASSVWVADTEAFF
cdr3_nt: TGTGCCAGCAGCGTCTGGGTTGCGGACACTGAAGCTTTCTTT

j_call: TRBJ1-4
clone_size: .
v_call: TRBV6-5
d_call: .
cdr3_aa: CASSYSSGGYNEKLFF
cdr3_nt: TGTGCCAGCAGTTACTCCTCGGGGGGATATAATGAAAAACTGTTTTTT

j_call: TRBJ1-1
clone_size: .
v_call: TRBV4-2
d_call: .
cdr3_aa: CASSHRGGSTEAFF
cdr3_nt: TGTGCCAGCAGTCATCGGGGCGGGAGCACTGAAGCTTTCTTT

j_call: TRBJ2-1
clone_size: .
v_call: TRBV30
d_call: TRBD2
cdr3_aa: CARRVAGVSEQFF
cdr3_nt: TGTGCCCGTCGGGTAGCGGGAGTCAGTGAGCAGTTCTTC

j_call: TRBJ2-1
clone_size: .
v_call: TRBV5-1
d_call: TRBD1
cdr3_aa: CASSRAAAGGQRNEQFF
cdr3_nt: TGCGCCAGCAGTCGGGCCGCGGCAGGGGGCCAGCGAAATGAGCAGTTCTTC

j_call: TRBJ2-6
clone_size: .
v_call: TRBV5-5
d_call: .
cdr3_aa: CASSLGHRSGANVLTF
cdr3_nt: TGTGCCAGCAGCTTGGGACACCGCTCTGGGGCCAACGTCCTGACTTTC

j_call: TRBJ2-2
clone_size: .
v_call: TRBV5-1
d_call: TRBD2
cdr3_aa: CASSLPGLAGVGGELFF
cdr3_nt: TGCGCCAGCAGCTTGCCGGGACTAGCGGGAGTTGGCGGGGAGCTGTTTTTT

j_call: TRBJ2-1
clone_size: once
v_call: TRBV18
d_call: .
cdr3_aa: CASSLGLTREQFF
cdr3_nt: TGTGCCAGCTCACTAGGACTAACCCGTGAGCAGTTCTTC

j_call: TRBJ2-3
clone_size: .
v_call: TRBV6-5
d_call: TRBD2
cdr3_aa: CASSYSLAGFTDTQYF
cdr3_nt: TGTGCCAGCAGTTACTCGCTAGCGGGTTTCACAGATACGCAGTATTTT

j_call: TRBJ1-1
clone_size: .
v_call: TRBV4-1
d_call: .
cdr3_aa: CASSQARVIPEAFF
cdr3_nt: TGCGCCAGCAGCCAGGCCAGGGTTATCCCTGAAGCTTTCTTT

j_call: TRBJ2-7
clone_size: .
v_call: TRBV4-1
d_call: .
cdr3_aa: CASSHDSGRQYF
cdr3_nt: TGCGCCAGCAGCCACGACTCGGGGAGGCAGTACTTC

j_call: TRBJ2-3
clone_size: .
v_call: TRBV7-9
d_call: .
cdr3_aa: CASTNTGFSTDTQYF
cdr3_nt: TGTGCCAGCACCAATACAGGTTTTAGCACAGATACGCAGTATTTT

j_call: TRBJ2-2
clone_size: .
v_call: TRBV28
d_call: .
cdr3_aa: CASSLDSHTGELFF
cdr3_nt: TGTGCCAGCAGTTTGGACAGCCACACCGGGGAGCTGTTTTTT

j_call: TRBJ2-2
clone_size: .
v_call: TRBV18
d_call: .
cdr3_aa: CASSPPRGQDTGELFF
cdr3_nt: TGTGCCAGCTCACCACCTAGGGGTCAGGACACCGGGGAGCTGTTTTTT

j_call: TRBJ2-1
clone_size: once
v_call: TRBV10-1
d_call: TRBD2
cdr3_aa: CASSPAGGNEQFF
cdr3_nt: TGCGCCAGCAGCCCAGCGGGAGGGAATGAGCAGTTCTTC

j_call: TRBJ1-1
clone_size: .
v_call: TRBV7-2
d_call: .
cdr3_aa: CASSLLGQNTEAFF
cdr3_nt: TGTGCCAGCAGCTTGTTGGGACAGAACACTGAAGCTTTCTTT

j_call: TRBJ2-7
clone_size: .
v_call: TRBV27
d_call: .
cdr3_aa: CASSLSSRAAGSAF
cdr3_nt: TGTGCCAGCAGTTTATCTAGCCGGGCGGCAGGGTCAGCCTTC

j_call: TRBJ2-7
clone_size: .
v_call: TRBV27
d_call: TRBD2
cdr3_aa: CASSSVLSGRRRHEQYF
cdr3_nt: TGTGCCAGCAGTTCCGTCCTTAGCGGGAGGAGGCGACACGAGCAGTACTTC

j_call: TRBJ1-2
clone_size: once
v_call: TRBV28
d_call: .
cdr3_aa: CASTLAGSGGGGYTF
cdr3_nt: TGTGCCAGCACCCTGGCGGGGTCTGGGGGTGGTGGCTACACCTTC

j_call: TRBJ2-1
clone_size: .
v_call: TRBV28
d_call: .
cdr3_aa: CASSLMGPPEQFF
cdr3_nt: TGTGCCAGCAGTTTAATGGGCCCCCCTGAGCAGTTCTTC

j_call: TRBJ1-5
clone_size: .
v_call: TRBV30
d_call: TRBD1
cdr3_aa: CAWSGQGKQPQHF
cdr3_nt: TGTGCCTGGAGTGGACAGGGAAAACAGCCCCAGCATTTT

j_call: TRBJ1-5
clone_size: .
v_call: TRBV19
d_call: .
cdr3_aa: CASSYRDQPQHF
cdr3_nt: TGTGCCAGTAGTTATCGGGATCAGCCCCAGCATTTT

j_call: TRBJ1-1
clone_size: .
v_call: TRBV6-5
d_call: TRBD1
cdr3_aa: CASRYRDRQNTEAFF
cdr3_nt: TGTGCCAGCAGGTACCGGGACAGACAGAACACTGAAGCTTTCTTT

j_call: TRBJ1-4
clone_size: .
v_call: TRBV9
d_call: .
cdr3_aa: CASSARQPQSEKLFF
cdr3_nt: TGTGCCAGCAGCGCTCGACAGCCCCAGAGCGAAAAACTGTTTTTT

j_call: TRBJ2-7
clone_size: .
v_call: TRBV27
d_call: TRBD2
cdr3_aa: CASSLYVSGSSYEQYF
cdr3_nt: TGTGCCAGCAGTTTATACGTTAGCGGGAGCTCCTACGAGCAGTACTTC

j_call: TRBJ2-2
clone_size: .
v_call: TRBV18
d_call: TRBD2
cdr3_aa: CASSPGTSGRLAGELFF
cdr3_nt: TGTGCCAGCTCACCAGGGACTAGCGGGAGGCTCGCCGGGGAGCTGTTTTTT

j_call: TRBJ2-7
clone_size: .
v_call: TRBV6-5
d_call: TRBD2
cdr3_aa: CASSYSSGRTHEQYF
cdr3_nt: TGTGCCAGCAGTTACTCTAGCGGGAGAACCCACGAGCAGTACTTC

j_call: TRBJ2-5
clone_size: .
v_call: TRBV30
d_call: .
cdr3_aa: CAFARGAARIETQYF
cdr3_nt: TGTGCCTTTGCCCGGGGGGCGGCTAGGATAGAGACCCAGTACTTC

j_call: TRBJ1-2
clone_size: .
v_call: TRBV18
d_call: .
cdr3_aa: CASSPNTVMQIGYTF
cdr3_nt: TGTGCCAGCTCACCAAACACAGTCATGCAAATTGGCTACACCTTC

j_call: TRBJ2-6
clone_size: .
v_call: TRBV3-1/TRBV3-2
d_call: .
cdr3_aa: CASSLSGANVLTF
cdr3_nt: TGTGCCAGCAGCCTATCTGGGGCCAACGTCCTGACTTTC

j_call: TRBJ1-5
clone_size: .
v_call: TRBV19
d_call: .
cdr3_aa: CASSSQGTQPQHF
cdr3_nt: TGTGCCAGTAGTAGCCAGGGGACTCAGCCCCAGCATTTT

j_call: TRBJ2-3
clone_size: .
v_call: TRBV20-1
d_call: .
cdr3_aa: CSASQGRTDTQYF
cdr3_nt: TGCAGTGCTAGTCAGGGGCGCACAGATACGCAGTATTTT

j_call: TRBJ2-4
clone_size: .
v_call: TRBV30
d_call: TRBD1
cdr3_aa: CAWERTGARIQYF
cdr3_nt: TGTGCCTGGGAGAGGACAGGGGCCAGGATTCAGTACTTC

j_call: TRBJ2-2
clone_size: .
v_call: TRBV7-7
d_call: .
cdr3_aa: CASSPHRTGELFF
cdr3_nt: TGTGCTAGCAGCCCGCACAGGACCGGGGAGCTGTTTTTT

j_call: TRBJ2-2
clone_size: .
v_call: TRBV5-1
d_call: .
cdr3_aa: CASSFGKSGTGELFF
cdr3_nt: TGCGCCAGCAGCTTTGGAAAGAGCGGGACCGGGGAGCTGTTTTTT

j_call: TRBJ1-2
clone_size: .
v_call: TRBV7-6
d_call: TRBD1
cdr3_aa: CASSLRQGGYGYTF
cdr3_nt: TGTGCCAGCAGTTTAAGACAGGGCGGCTATGGCTACACCTTC

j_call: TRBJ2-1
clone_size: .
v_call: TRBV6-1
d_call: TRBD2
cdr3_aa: CASSGRLAGEYDEQFF
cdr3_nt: TGTGCCAGCAGTGGACGACTAGCGGGAGAATACGATGAGCAGTTCTTC

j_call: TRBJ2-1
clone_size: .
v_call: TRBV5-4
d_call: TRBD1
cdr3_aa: CASSGQGGDNEQFF
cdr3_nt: TGTGCCAGCAGCGGACAGGGGGGCGACAATGAGCAGTTCTTC

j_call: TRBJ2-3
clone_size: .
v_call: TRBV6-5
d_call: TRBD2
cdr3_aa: CASRRPSGSADTQYF
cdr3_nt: TGTGCCAGCAGGCGTCCTAGCGGGAGTGCAGATACGCAGTATTTT

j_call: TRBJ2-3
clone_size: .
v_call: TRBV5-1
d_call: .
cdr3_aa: CASSPGYSSTDTQYF
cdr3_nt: TGCGCCAGCAGCCCAGGGTACTCTAGCACAGATACGCAGTATTTT

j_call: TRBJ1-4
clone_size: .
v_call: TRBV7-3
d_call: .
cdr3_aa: CASGGPSPSTNEKLFF
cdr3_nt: TGTGCCAGCGGCGGCCCATCGCCGAGCACTAATGAAAAACTGTTTTTT